The 19 T cell receptor beta chains below were found in one sample sequenced in a study of control samples from healthy donors and cancer patients. Libraries were prepared by immunoSEQ multiplex PCR; TCRdb keeps only in-frame clonotypes and omits some of them. The repertoire has about 170,000 clones, around nine tenths of them found once; the top ten carry around 12%. The sample comprised blood. The receptor set was obtained from a man aged 25-45 years in good health.

The chain has TRBV7-2 and TRBJ1-6; D not resolved. CDR3 length: 13 residues. V was pared by 1 base and J by 7 bases, with 5 bases between. Per the germline V gene, CDR1 is SGHTA and CDR2 is FQGNSA. The CDR3 DNA sequence: TGTGCCAGCAGCTTAGAGAGGAATTCACCCCTCCACTTT. Protein sequence: CASSLERNSPLHF.

This chain joins TRBV4-3 and TRBJ1-1, with 9 bases matching TRBD1. CDR3 length: 15 amino acids. With 0 bases clipped from V and 5 bases from J, the junction kept 4 bases outside the gene matches. Germline CDR1 reads LGHNA; CDR2 reads YSLEER. This CDR3 reads CASSQEDRGRTEAFF. In nucleotides, the CDR3 is TGCGCCAGCAGCCAAGAGGACAGGGGTAGGACTGAAGCTTTCTTT.

The chain couples TRBV5-3 to TRBJ1-5; no reliable D call. TRBV5-3 is assigned to the ORF class and has an uncertain function. The CDR3 is made up of 15 amino acids. The ends were cut back, 1 base at V and 0 bases at J, with 8 bases in the middle. CDR3 in DNA: TGTGCCAGAAGCTTGTGGCGGTATAGCAATCAGCCCCAGCATTTT. This sequence encodes CARSLWRYSNQPQHF.

This clone was seen just once. V is TRBV11-2 and J is TRBJ2-3, with TRBD2 matching 7 bases. With V trimmed by 4 bases and J by 0 bases, 10 bases remained unmatched. Germline V gene lookup returns CDR1 SGHAT and CDR2 FQNNGV. The CDR3 is 17 residues long. CDR3 amino acids: CASSSPDLAASTDTQYF. The CDR3 region has the DNA TGTGCCAGCAGCTCCCCCGATCTAGCGGCTAGCACAGATACGCAGTATTTT.

This clone was picked up one time. The J gene is TRBJ1-4, the V gene TRBV18; the match to TRBD1 covers 7 bases. V trimming: 3 bases; J trimming: 2 bases; junction bases outside the gene matches: 3. CDR3 size: 15 residues. Germline V CDR1 and CDR2: KGHSH, LQKENI. The CDR3 DNA reads TGTGCCAGCTCACCCTTACAGGGGACTAATGAAAAACTGTTTTTT. The encoded protein is CASSPLQGTNEKLFF.

V gene TRBV5-1 combines with J gene TRBJ2-7; TRBD2 might be the D (5 bases). The CDR3 is made up of 15 amino acids. Germline CDR1 reads SGHRS; CDR2 reads YFSETQ. The V gene lost 3 bases and the J gene lost 5 bases, with 18 bases spanning the gap. CDR3 loop: CASSSTTGIQNEQYF. The CDR3 DNA reads as TGCGCCAGCAGCTCGACCACCGGGATCCAAAACGAGCAGTACTTC.

This chain joins TRBV29-1 and TRBJ2-1, with 7 bases lining up with TRBD2. The junction had 28 bases not matched to a gene; V was cut back by 4 bases and J by 4 bases. Looked up from germline, CDR1 is SQVTM and CDR2 is ANQGSEA. CDR3 length: 21 residues. The CDR3, as DNA: TGCAGCGTTGTTAGTATGTTTGCTCCGGGGGGTGGGGCCTTGGGGTACAATGAGCAGTTCTTC. Translation: CSVVSMFAPGGGALGYNEQFF.

V is TRBV7-2 and J is TRBJ2-1; no reliable D call. V gave up 1 base and J gave up 4 bases, with 11 bases separating them. The CDR3 has 15 residues. In germline, CDR1 is SGHTA, CDR2 FQGNSA. The CDR3 nucleotides are TGTGCCAGCAGCTTAGAGGACCGCTTTTACAATGAGCAGTTCTTC. Residues: CASSLEDRFYNEQFF.

The V and J genes are TRBV28 and TRBJ2-4; 7 bases fit TRBD2. Germline loops: CDR1 MDHEN, CDR2 SYDVKM. This CDR3 contains 15 residues. V was pared by 5 bases and J by 7 bases, with 11 bases of the junction left unmatched. The CDR3 loop reads CASSIVAGSRNIQYF. DNA of the CDR3: TGTGCCAGCAGTATTGTAGCGGGCTCAAGGAACATTCAGTACTTC.

This clone was seen a single time. This chain connects TRBV15 to TRBJ2-1; TRBD2 agrees at 8 bases. The CDR3 consists of 16 residues. Looked up from germline, CDR1 is LNHNV and CDR2 is YYDKDF (reference sequence). Unmatched junction bases numbered 10, after V lost 5 bases and J lost 4 bases. The CDR3: CATSATTSVLYNEQFF. DNA for the CDR3: TGTGCCACCAGCGCCACGACTAGCGTACTTTACAATGAGCAGTTCTTC. Complete variable domain (other parts from reference TRBV15 and TRBJ2-1): DAMVIQNPRYQVTQFGKPVTLSCSQTLNHNVMYWYQQKSSQAPKLLFHYYDKDFNNEADTPDNFQSRRPNTSFCFLDIRSPGLGDTAMYLCATSATTSVLYNEQFFGPGTRLTVL.

This chain connects TRBV5-1 to TRBJ2-1; TRBD2 agrees at 7 bases. This CDR3 has 14 amino acids. The ends lost 3 bases at V and 6 bases at J; junction bases unmatched: 6. Germline CDR1 is SGHRS and CDR2 is YFSETQ. CDR3 in DNA: TGCGCCAGCAGCTATGGACTAGGGGTCAATGAGCAGTTCTTC. The encoded protein is CASSYGLGVNEQFF.

J is TRBJ1-4 and V is TRBV14; 7 bases line up with TRBD1. The CDR3 sequence is 18 residues long. With 6 bases clipped from V and 2 bases from J, the junction kept 15 bases outside the gene matches. Germline V lookup: CDR1 SGHDN, CDR2 FVKESK. The CDR3 protein is CASSRLTGAFLTNEKLFF. CDR3 nucleotide sequence: TGTGCCAGCAGTCGATTAACAGGGGCCTTTCTGACTAATGAAAAACTGTTTTTT.

The V gene is TRBV27, the J gene TRBJ2-7; D tentatively reads TRBD1 or TRBD2 (6 bases each). The V and J ends lost 6 bases and 2 bases respectively, with 17 bases between them. The CDR3 contains 15 residues. The V gene's germline CDR1 is MNHEY and CDR2 SMNVEV (reference sequence). In nucleotides, the CDR3 is TGTGCCAGCAGCCAAGGGGGGACCCCTCCCTACGAGCAGTACTTC. Translation gives CASSQGGTPPYEQYF.

V usage is TRBV6-5 and J usage is TRBJ2-5; 8 bases match TRBD2. The CDR3 spans 15 residues. V shed 3 bases, J shed 4 bases, and the junction held 7 bases outside the gene matches. Germline CDR1 MNHEY, CDR2 SVGAGI. The CDR3 DNA reads as TGTGCCAGCAGTTATATCGGGGGGGTGAGAGAGACCCAGTACTTC. The encoded protein is CASSYIGGVRETQYF.

This clone was seen once. J is TRBJ2-1 and V is TRBV6-1, with 7 bases fitting TRBD2. J was trimmed by 4 bases and V by 0 bases; bases with no gene match: 3. Germline V lookup: CDR1 MNHNS, CDR2 SASEGT. CDR3 length: 15 residues. The DNA for the CDR3 is TGTGCCAGCAGTGAAGCGGGAGGGGTGTACAATGAGCAGTTCTTC. It encodes CASSEAGGVYNEQFF.

This CDR3 reads CASSGRSREQETQYF. The CDR3, as DNA: TGTGCCAGCAGCGGAAGAAGCAGGGAGCAAGAGACCCAGTACTTC. This sequence joins TRBV5-5 and TRBJ2-5; D could derive from TRBD1 or TRBD2 (5 bases each). This CDR3 comprises 15 residues. CDR1 SGHKS and CDR2 YYEKEE come from the germline V gene (reference sequence). V dropped 4 bases and J dropped 2 bases, with 15 bases sitting between them. The variable domain in full, with the rest retrieved from reference TRBV5-5 and TRBJ2-5, is DAGVTQSPTHLIKTRGQQVTLRCSPISGHKSVSWYQQVLGQGPQFIFQYYEKEERGRGNFPDRFSARQFPNYSSELNVNALLLGDSALYLCASSGRSREQETQYFGPGTRLLVL.

The J gene is TRBJ1-4, the V gene TRBV11-2, with D unresolved. Germline-derived CDR1 and CDR2 are SGHAT and FQNNGV. This CDR3 is 14 amino acids long. Trimming cost V 1 base and J 7 bases, with 10 bases left between them. The CDR3 sequence is CASSLVREGEKLFF. The CDR3 bases are TGTGCCAGCAGCTTAGTTCGGGAAGGTGAAAAACTGTTTTTT. Using reference TRBV11-2 and TRBJ1-4 for the parts outside the CDR3, the full variable domain is EAGVAQSPRYKIIEKRQSVAFWCNPISGHATLYWYQQILGQGPKLLIQFQNNGVVDDSQLPKDRFSAERLKGVDSTLKIQPAKLEDSAVYLCASSLVREGEKLFFGSGTQLSVL.

Of note for this clone: At the DNA level, this CDR3 is encoded by other sequences in the same sample as well. The chain has TRBV3-1 (or the pseudogene TRBV3-2) and TRBJ1-2; TRBD1 aligns across 9 bases. CDR1 is LGHDT and CDR2 is YNNKEL in the germline V gene (reference sequence). The CDR3 is 14 residues long. J lost 5 bases, V lost 2 bases, and 3 bases had no gene match. CDR3 amino acids: CASSQSDRGYGYTF. The CDR3 bases are TGTGCCAGCAGCCAATCCGACAGGGGGTATGGCTACACCTTC.

The rearrangement joins TRBV25-1 to TRBJ1-5, with D possibly TRBD1 on 6 matching bases. From germline, CDR1 is MGHDK and CDR2 SYGVNS. The CDR3 totals 15 residues. The V and J ends lost 7 bases and 0 bases respectively, with 13 bases between them. The CDR3 bases are TGTGCCAGCACTTCGGACAGCCTTAGCAATCAGCCCCAGCATTTT. It is translated as CASTSDSLSNQPQHF.